This entry lists 15 T cell receptor beta chains sequenced from one sample in a study of cytomegalovirus exposure and HLA in healthy donors. The PCR used 60 Vbeta and 13 Jbeta primers. Libraries were prepared by immunoSEQ multiplex PCR; TCRdb keeps only in-frame clonotypes and omits some of them. The sample has approximately 190,000 clones, roughly 87% seen once; the top ten hold 0.9% to 1.2%. The sample consisted of PBMCs. The receptors derive from a boy between 2 and 10 years old in good health and CMV-seronegative.

As concerns this clone: This CDR3 is also generated by other DNA sequences in the sample. The rearrangement links TRBV28 to TRBJ2-5; 12 bases align to TRBD2. J lost 2 bases, V lost 2 bases, and 3 bases had no gene match. The CDR3 is 16 amino acids. Germline values: CDR1 MDHEN, CDR2 SYDVKM. Written as DNA, the CDR3 is TGTGCCAGCAGTTTAGGGCTAGCGGGGGGGCAAGAGACCCAGTACTTC. Its translation is CASSLGLAGGQETQYF.

This clone was seen just once. The rearrangement links TRBV28 to TRBJ2-5; 7 nucleotides align to TRBD2. Germline V gene sequence: CDR1 MDHEN, CDR2 SYDVKM. The ends lost 5 bases at V and 4 bases at J; junction bases unmatched: 1. The CDR3 length is 12 residues. CDR3: CASSTGGETQYF. DNA for the CDR3: TGTGCCAGCAGTACGGGGGGAGAGACCCAGTACTTC.

The chain carries TRBV28 and TRBJ2-5, with 7 nucleotides matching TRBD1. CDR3 length: 13 amino acids. Trimming took 5 bases from V and 4 from J; bases not matched to a gene: 4. Germline V gives CDR1 MDHEN, CDR2 SYDVKM. CDR3 loop: CASSRGRGETQYF. In DNA, the CDR3 is TGTGCCAGCAGTAGGGGGCGTGGAGAGACCCAGTACTTC.

As DNA, the CDR3 is TGCAGCGTTGAGTATACCCAAACGAGTTCGGAGACCCAGTACTTC. It translates to CSVEYTQTSSETQYF. This chain uses TRBV29-1 with TRBJ2-5; no clear D gene. CDR1 SQVTM and CDR2 ANQGSEA come from the germline V gene. This CDR3 is 15 amino acids long. The germline V and J ends were trimmed by 3 bases and 5 bases, with 19 bases remaining between them.

V gene TRBV15 combines with J gene TRBJ1-1; D unresolved. The V end was cut by 2 bases, the J end by 8 bases, with 9 bases between. Germline V gene sequence: CDR1 LNHNV, CDR2 YYDKDF (reference sequence). The CDR3 length is 12 residues. CDR3 loop: CATSRLTEEAFF. In DNA, the CDR3 is TGTGCCACCAGCAGACTTACAGAGGAAGCTTTCTTT.

The chain has TRBV6-6 and TRBJ2-3; D is uncertain. V was pared by 4 bases and J by 6 bases, with 5 bases between. Germline CDR1 MNHNY, CDR2 SVGAGI (reference sequence). This CDR3 contains 11 residues. The CDR3 reads CASSSSDTQYF. The CDR3, as DNA: TGTGCCAGCAGTTCGAGTGATACGCAGTATTTT.

This clone was picked up one time. The rearrangement joins TRBV28 to TRBJ2-1; the match to TRBD2 covers 7 bases. Germline CDR1 MDHEN, CDR2 SYDVKM. CDR3 length: 16 amino acids. The junction had 19 bases not matched to a gene; V was cut back by 7 bases and J by 10 bases. CDR3 loop: CASTPHGLKGGEEQFF. For the CDR3, the DNA is TGTGCCAGCACCCCTCACGGACTAAAGGGAGGGGAGGAGCAGTTCTTC.

The chain employs TRBV9 and TRBJ1-5; 10 bases line up with TRBD1. The germline CDR1 and CDR2 sequences are SGDLS and YYNGEE. The CDR3 totals 14 residues. V lost 2 bases, J lost 7 bases, and 3 bases stayed unmatched. The DNA for the CDR3 is TGTGCCAGCAGCGTCAGACAGGGGGCGCAGCCCCAGCATTTT. It specifies CASSVRQGAQPQHF.

The chain uses TRBV30 and TRBJ2-5; TRBD1 matches 7 bases. Germline trimming cut 3 bases from V and 5 bases from J; bases unmatched to any gene: 9. CDR3 length equals 14 residues. CDR1 and CDR2 from the germline V gene are GTSNPN and SVGIG (reference sequence). The CDR3 DNA sequence: TGTGCCTGGAGGTTAAGGGGGCGATCGGAGACCCAGTACTTC. Protein product: CAWRLRGRSETQYF.

The chain combines TRBV9 with TRBJ2-1; no definite D call. Trimming removed 3 bases at V and 2 bases at J, with 9 bases between. The germline V gene has CDR1 SGDLS and CDR2 YYNGEE. The length of the CDR3 is 14 residues. CDR3: CASSATVAYNEQFF. Here the CDR3 DNA reads TGTGCCAGCAGCGCCACAGTTGCCTACAATGAGCAGTTCTTC.

For the CDR3, the DNA is TGTGCCTGGAGTGCCCCGGGACAGGGGTCCGAGACCCAGTACTTC. Its translation: CAWSAPGQGSETQYF. The rearrangement links TRBV30 to TRBJ2-5, with 10 bases identical to TRBD1. The CDR3 is 15 residues long. V lost 1 base, J lost 5 bases, and 7 bases stayed unmatched. Looked up from germline, CDR1 is GTSNPN and CDR2 is SVGIG (reference sequence).

The chain recombines TRBV28 with TRBJ1-1; 9 nucleotides align to TRBD1. V lost 6 bases and J lost 5; bases outside the gene matches: 4. Germline values: CDR1 MDHEN, CDR2 SYDVKM. The length of the CDR3 is 13 residues. The CDR3 DNA sequence: TGTGCCAGCAGACCGGGACAGGGTACTGAAGCTTTCTTT. It is translated as CASRPGQGTEAFF.

The rearrangement joins TRBV2 to TRBJ2-4, with a tentative D call TRBD2 (6 bases). Germline V gives CDR1 SNHLY, CDR2 FYNNEI. The CDR3 is 14 residues long. Trimming stripped 6 bases from V and 4 bases from J, with 13 bases between. The CDR3 region is CASRSGTAKNIQYF. CDR3 coding DNA: TGTGCCAGCAGATCCGGGACTGCGAAAAACATTCAGTACTTC.

This clone came up once. The chain couples TRBV27 to TRBJ2-7; D perhaps matches TRBD2 (6 bases). The germline V gene has CDR1 MNHEY and CDR2 SMNVEV (reference sequence). The V end was cut by 7 bases, the J end by 0 bases, with 16 bases between. The CDR3 spans 15 residues. CDR3 DNA: TGTGCCAGCAAGACCTCAGCGGGCCCCTCCTACGAGCAGTACTTC. Protein: CASKTSAGPSYEQYF.

The V call is TRBV2, the J call TRBJ1-2, with D unclear. Trimming cost V 2 bases and J 8 bases, with 9 bases left between them. This CDR3 is built from 12 residues. In germline, CDR1 is SNHLY, CDR2 FYNNEI. CDR3 nucleotides: TGTGCCAGCAGTGAACGAGAGGAAGGCTACACCTTC. Its translation is CASSEREEGYTF.